This T cell receptor (beta chain) originates from a study of T-cell reconstitution after alpha-beta-depleted transplantation in children. Looked up from germline, CDR1 is SGHAT and CDR2 is FQNNGV. V lost 2 bases and J lost 0, with 10 bases in between. This CDR3 spans 16 amino acids. Construction of the TCRbeta library involved unique molecular identifiers. TCRdb passed the PCR reads through MiXCR, listing each CDR3 protein once. The sample includes around 96,000 distinct CDR3 sequences, 10% to 15% of them seen just once. This chain uses TRBV11-2 with TRBJ2-2; no firm D call. Here the sequenced sample was PBMCs from the stem cell graft donor, taken from the stem cell graft. The receptor was isolated from a human donor who donated a stem cell graft to a child with inherited bone marrow failure. The CDR3 here is CASSLCRIANTGELFF. The CDR3 bases are TGTGCCAGCAGCTTATGCAGGATCGCGAACACCGGGGAGCTGTTTTTT. Together with reference TRBV11-2 and TRBJ2-2, the CDR3 gives the full variable domain: EAGVAQSPRYKIIEKRQSVAFWCNPISGHATLYWYQQILGQGPKLLIQFQNNGVVDDSQLPKDRFSAERLKGVDSTLKIQPAKLEDSAVYLCASSLCRIANTGELFFGEGSRLTVL.